This TCR beta chain originates from a study of shared clonotypes between healthy human individuals. Study-wide findings and caveats: Generation probability values for non-shared clonotypes were lower than those for clonotypes shared by all four donors.

As concerns this clone: Its matching antigen is unknown.

Naive CD8 isolation took CD45RO-negative cells positively selected for CCR7 and excluded terminally differentiated effector memory CD45RA+ cells. The table came from immunoSEQ multiplex PCR; TCRdb's copy has only in-frame clones and leaves some out. The repertoire holds some 2,000,000 clones, approximately 95% seen once, with 1.1% in the top ten. Sequences were obtained from naive CD8+ T cells sorted from blood. The TCR sequence derives from a man aged 18 to 35 in good health.

This CDR3 is CASSQGGGAAYNEQFF. As DNA, the CDR3 is TGCGCCAGCAGCCAAGGAGGGGGGGCGGCCTACAATGAGCAGTTCTTC. The chain carries TRBV4-1 and TRBJ2-1; maybe TRBD2 (7 bases). V lost 1 base, J lost 2 bases, and 12 bases lay in between. CDR1 is MGHRA and CDR2 is YSYEKL in the germline V gene. There are 16 residues in the CDR3.